These 29 T cell receptor beta chains came from one sample sequenced in a study of human T cells and chemical hapten exposure. Time point meaning: patch test 1, 2 weeks after DPC sensitization. Noted treatment: therapeutic diphenylcyclopropenone sensitization with weekly scalp DPC. Each CDR3 protein is one row after TCRdb ran MiXCR on the RACE reads. The data hold around 340,000 distinct CDR3 sequences, with around 7% observed a single time. Sequencing was performed on whole blood, taken in connection with sensitization to the hapten diphenylcyclopropenone (DPC). Receptors were obtained from a woman under 30 with alopecia areata. Some clones in this sample may be carry-over from other donors' samples.

This clonotype came up a few times. CDR3 amino acids: CASSNGQYTEAFF. The CDR3 region has the DNA TGTGCCAGCAGCAATGGACAGTACACTGAAGCTTTCTTT. V usage is TRBV16 and J usage is TRBJ1-1; D may be TRBD1 (6 bases). Germline values: CDR1 KGHSY, CDR2 FQNENV. The CDR3 extends over 13 amino acids. Trimming removed 5 bases at V and 3 bases at J, with 10 bases between.

This clonotype came up a few times. The chain employs TRBV7-2 and TRBJ2-1; D call uncertain. Germline V gene data show CDR1 as SGHTA and CDR2 as FQGNSA. The ends were cut back, 5 bases at V and 7 bases at J, with 18 bases in the middle. The CDR3 totals 15 residues. The CDR3, as DNA: TGTGCCAGCAGCCCCGGTTTATTCGTTGGAAATGAGCAGTTCTTC. Amino acid sequence: CASSPGLFVGNEQFF.

This clonotype was observed at least ten times. This rearrangement joins TRBV12-3 or TRBV12-4 to TRBJ2-3; D call uncertain. The CDR3 sequence is 13 residues long. Trimming took off 4 bases at V and 2 bases at J, with 7 bases between the two ends. The CDR3 reads CASSSEPTDTQYF. The DNA of the CDR3 is TGTGCCAGCAGTTCTGAACCCACAGATACGCAGTATTTT.

CDR3 DNA: TGTGCCAGCAGTGAAGTTTGGGGGGGTAACTATGGCTACACCTTC. As protein: CASSEVWGGNYGYTF. V usage is TRBV6-1 and J usage is TRBJ1-2, with D perhaps matching TRBD1 (5 bases). Germline V gene sequence: CDR1 MNHNS, CDR2 SASEGT. This CDR3 has 15 residues. The V and J ends lost 1 base and 1 base respectively, with 10 bases between them.

The V and J genes are TRBV5-6 and TRBJ1-1; a weak D match, TRBD1 (6 bases). This CDR3 is 14 amino acids long. Between the trimmed V and J ends, which lost 6 bases and 5 bases, there was a span of 17 bases. In germline, CDR1 is SGHDT, CDR2 YYEEEE. CDR3 nucleotides: TGTGCCAGCACCCGACGGGGGGCGTGGACTGAAGCTTTCTTT. Translation gives CASTRRGAWTEAFF.

This clonotype appeared many times. This chain joins TRBV29-1 and TRBJ2-2; a weak D match, TRBD2 (5 bases). The CDR3 is made up of 14 amino acids. CDR1 and CDR2 (germline): SQVTM, ANQGSEA. Trimming took off 3 bases at V and 1 base at J, with 9 bases between the two ends. The CDR3 is CSVEGRMNTGELFF. The CDR3 DNA follows: TGCAGCGTTGAGGGGAGAATGAACACCGGGGAGCTGTTTTTT.

Many counts were recorded for this clonotype. The gene calls are TRBV24-1 and TRBJ2-3; 7 positions match TRBD1. This CDR3 comprises 13 residues. With 9 bases clipped from V and 2 bases from J, the junction kept 4 bases outside the gene matches. From germline, CDR1 is KGHDR and CDR2 SFDVKD. This CDR3 is CATRDSNTDTQYF. CDR3 DNA sequence: TGTGCCACCCGGGACAGCAACACAGATACGCAGTATTTT.

There are a few counts of this clonotype. V usage is TRBV2 and J usage is TRBJ1-5, with D unresolved. This CDR3 region has 15 residues. V gave up 1 base and J gave up 0 bases, with 7 bases separating them. Germline lookup yields CDR1 SNHLY and CDR2 FYNNEI. The CDR3: CASSEEGFSNQPQHF. The CDR3 DNA reads as TGTGCCAGCAGTGAAGAAGGGTTTAGCAATCAGCCCCAGCATTTT.

The J gene is TRBJ1-6, the V gene TRBV5-1; 7 bases line up with TRBD1. V gave up 1 base and J gave up 4 bases; unmatched junction bases: 2. This CDR3 contains 15 residues. Germline CDR1 and CDR2: SGHRS and YFSETQ. The CDR3 DNA reads as TGCGCCAGCAGCTTGACAGGGGAGTATAATTCACCCCTCCACTTT. It translates to CASSLTGEYNSPLHF. Full variable domain (outside the CDR3, taken from reference TRBV5-1 and TRBJ1-6): KAGVTQTPRYLIKTRGQQVTLSCSPISGHRSVSWYQQTPGQGLQFLFEYFSETQRNKGNFPGRFSGRQFSNSRSEMNVSTLELGDSALYLCASSLTGEYNSPLHFGNGTRLTVT.

This chain uses TRBV5-6 with TRBJ1-3; D gene unclear. The germline V and J ends were trimmed by 3 bases and 11 bases, with 15 bases remaining between them. Germline CDR1 is SGHDT and CDR2 is YYEEEE. This CDR3 contains 13 residues. CDR3 in amino acids: CASSSRSHVSIYF. The CDR3 region has the DNA TGTGCCAGCAGCTCTAGGTCTCATGTCTCCATATATTTT.

This clonotype was detected a few times. The rearrangement links TRBV6-5 to TRBJ2-7; no clear D. The CDR3 extends over 15 amino acids. Trimming stripped 6 bases from V and 2 bases from J, with 17 bases between. CDR1 and CDR2 (germline): MNHEY, SVGAGI. Here the CDR3 DNA reads TGTGCCAGCAGCCGATCCCGGACGGAGACCTACGAGCAGTACTTC. Amino acid sequence: CASSRSRTETYEQYF.

The chain uses TRBV20-1 and TRBJ1-5; no firm D call. V shed 3 bases and J shed 6 bases, with 12 bases lying between them. Germline V CDR1 and CDR2: DFQATT, SNEGSKA (reference sequence). The CDR3 has 13 amino acids. CDR3 residues: CSASPDLVQPQHF. CDR3 DNA sequence: TGCAGTGCTAGTCCGGATTTGGTTCAGCCCCAGCATTTT.

In this sample, this clonotype turned up a few times. The V call is TRBV6-5, the J call TRBJ2-3, with D unresolved. The V gene's germline CDR1 is MNHEY and CDR2 SVGAGI. The CDR3 extends over 15 amino acids. The V end was cut by 3 bases, the J end by 4 bases, with 14 bases between. The CDR3 loop reads CASSYRAGPPDTQYF. The CDR3 coding sequence is TGTGCCAGCAGTTATCGGGCAGGCCCCCCAGATACGCAGTATTTT.

This clonotype has at least ten counts. The chain links TRBV4-1 to TRBJ2-3, with 9 bases matching TRBD2. V was clipped by 0 bases and J by 3 bases; unmatched bases: 7. This CDR3 region has 17 residues. Germline-derived CDR1 and CDR2 are MGHRA and YSYEKL. Here the CDR3 reads CASSQDVASGMTDTQYF. CDR3 DNA sequence: TGCGCCAGCAGCCAAGACGTGGCTAGCGGGATGACAGATACGCAGTATTTT.

The rearrangement uses TRBV5-6 and TRBJ1-2, with 7 bases matching TRBD1. V trimming: 0 bases; J trimming: 4 bases; junction bases outside the gene matches: 9. CDR3 length equals 16 residues. Germline V CDR1 and CDR2: SGHDT, YYEEEE. CDR3: CASSLAGDRKLYGYTF. CDR3 DNA sequence: TGTGCCAGCAGCTTGGCGGGGGACAGAAAACTCTATGGCTACACCTTC.

The chain is built from TRBV7-2 and TRBJ2-4; D gene ambiguous. Trimming took off 4 bases at V and 0 bases at J, with 16 bases between the two ends. The CDR3 has 17 amino acids. Germline lookup yields CDR1 SGHTA and CDR2 FQGNSA. CDR3 DNA sequence: TGTGCCAGCAGCTACCCACCGTTCTTACAAGCCAAAAACATTCAGTACTTC. Residues: CASSYPPFLQAKNIQYF.

The genes are TRBV18 and TRBJ2-6; maybe TRBD2 (5 bases). This CDR3 has 18 amino acids. Per the germline V gene, CDR1 is KGHSH and CDR2 is LQKENI. V was shortened by 1 base and J by 2 bases, with 15 bases between the two germline ends. The CDR3 protein is CASSPRGAGEAGANVLTF. In nucleotides, the CDR3 is TGTGCCAGCTCACCACGGGGAGCAGGAGAGGCTGGGGCCAACGTCCTGACTTTC.

The gene calls are TRBV6-5 and TRBJ1-5; D is perhaps TRBD1 (5 bases). V lost 0 bases, J lost 7 bases, and 13 bases lay in between. This CDR3 comprises 15 residues. Germline V lookup: CDR1 MNHEY, CDR2 SVGAGI. CDR3 in DNA: TGTGCCAGCAGTTACTCGAGGGGAGACGGCCAGCCCCAGCATTTT. This translates into CASSYSRGDGQPQHF.

This clonotype has a handful of counts. The rearrangement joins TRBV6-5 to TRBJ2-3; D uncertain. The CDR3 is 16 residues long. V lost 6 bases to trimming and J lost 2 bases, with 18 bases between them. In germline, CDR1 is MNHEY, CDR2 SVGAGI. The CDR3 region is CASSRGLGSTTDTQYF. The CDR3, as DNA: TGTGCCAGCAGCCGTGGCCTTGGCAGTACCACAGATACGCAGTATTTT.

V gene TRBV10-2 combines with J gene TRBJ2-3; no definite D call. Germline-derived CDR1 and CDR2 are WSHSY and SAAADI. V gave up 5 bases and J gave up 1 base, with 13 bases separating them. The CDR3 is 15 residues long. Here the CDR3 reads CASSRASPGTDTQYF. CDR3 nucleotide sequence: TGCGCCAGCAGTCGGGCTAGTCCTGGCACAGATACGCAGTATTTT.

There are a few counts of this clonotype. The chain uses TRBV12-3 or TRBV12-4 and TRBJ2-3; D remains ambiguous. V lost 3 bases to trimming and J lost 4 bases, with 8 bases between them. This CDR3 is 13 amino acids long. CDR3 sequence: CASSFRSPDTQYF. CDR3 sequence (DNA): TGTGCCAGCAGTTTTAGAAGTCCAGATACGCAGTATTTT.

This clonotype occurred a few times. This chain connects TRBV2 to TRBJ2-5, with 13 bases fitting TRBD2. The CDR3 has 15 residues. V trimming: 10 bases; J trimming: 4 bases; junction bases outside the gene matches: 9. Germline CDR1 SNHLY, CDR2 FYNNEI. The CDR3 sequence is CAISGLAGKAETQYF. The CDR3 DNA is TGTGCCATCTCGGGACTAGCGGGGAAAGCAGAGACCCAGTACTTC. Complete variable domain (other parts from reference TRBV2 and TRBJ2-5): EPEVTQTPSHQVTQMGQEVILRCVPISNHLYFYWYRQILGQKVEFLVSFYNNEISEKSEIFDDQFSVERPDGSNFTLKIRSTKLEDSAMYFCAISGLAGKAETQYFGPGTRLLVL.

This clonotype was seen more than once but under ten times. The J gene is TRBJ2-3, the V gene TRBV7-2, with D possibly TRBD2 on 6 matching bases. Trimming left V 5 bases short and J 4 bases short, with 16 bases between. Looked up from germline, CDR1 is SGHTA and CDR2 is FQGNSA. This CDR3 contains 15 residues. The CDR3, as DNA: TGTGCCAGCAGCCGGTCTAGCGTACTACCAGATACGCAGTATTTT. Its translation: CASSRSSVLPDTQYF.

This clonotype was seen only a few times. The chain combines TRBV6-6 with TRBJ2-3, with 11 nucleotides matching TRBD2. The CDR3 spans 16 residues. Germline values: CDR1 MNHNY, CDR2 SVGAGI (reference sequence). V was pared by 4 bases and J by 4 bases, with 7 bases of the junction left unmatched. As DNA, the CDR3 is TGTGCCAGCAGTTTCTCTAGCGGGGGGCCTCCAGATACGCAGTATTTT. This sequence encodes CASSFSSGGPPDTQYF.

This sequence joins TRBV9 and TRBJ1-5; D is unclear. Between the trimmed V and J ends, which lost 2 bases and 2 bases, there was a span of 20 bases. Per the germline V gene, CDR1 is SGDLS and CDR2 is YYNGEE. The CDR3 runs 18 residues. CDR3 DNA sequence: TGTGCCAGCAGCGTTCCCCCCGAAGGGCGGATTTGCAATCAGCCCCAGCATTTT. It translates to CASSVPPEGRICNQPQHF.

Ten or more counts support this clonotype. The chain is built from TRBV10-3 and TRBJ1-2; D uncertain. Looked up from germline, CDR1 is ENHRY and CDR2 is SYGVKD. Trimming pared 7 bases from V and 3 bases from J, leaving 9 bases between. The CDR3 length is 12 residues. CDR3 residues: CAINGIYYGYTF. The CDR3 DNA reads as TGTGCCATCAACGGGATCTACTATGGCTACACCTTC.

This clonotype was recorded a few times. The chain uses TRBV10-3 and TRBJ2-7, with 8 bases that match TRBD1. Germline CDR1 ENHRY, CDR2 SYGVKD. V shed 3 bases, J shed 8 bases, and the junction held 12 bases outside the gene matches. CDR3 length equals 15 residues. The CDR3 loop reads CAISDPRQGSRKQYF. CDR3 nucleotides: TGTGCCATCAGTGATCCACGACAGGGGAGTAGGAAGCAGTACTTC.

This clonotype was detected only a few times. With a much larger clone just one base away, this may be a read error. V and J are TRBV27 and TRBJ2-7; 7 bases are shared with TRBD1. With 6 bases clipped from V and 1 base from J, the junction kept 3 bases outside the gene matches. The CDR3 consists of 13 residues. Germline V gene lookup returns CDR1 MNHEY and CDR2 SMNVEV (reference sequence). The CDR3 loop reads CASRTTGSYEQYF. CDR3 bases: TGTGCCAGCAGAACGACAGGGTCCTACGAGCAGTACTTC.

This chain links TRBV4-3 with TRBJ2-1; 12 bases align to TRBD2. This CDR3 is 20 amino acids long. Germline V gene sequence: CDR1 LGHNA, CDR2 YSLEER. After removal of 0 bases from V and 1 base from J, the junction contained 10 bases not matched to a gene. CDR3 bases: TGCGCCAGCAGCCAAGATCTTCCTGAGACTAGCGGGGGTTCCTACAATGAGCAGTTCTTC. Residues: CASSQDLPETSGGSYNEQFF.